This T cell receptor (beta chain) was recorded in a study of T-cell memory formation after mild COVID-19. The table lists this clonotype with many counts. The antigen is not known. Constant-segment primers were used for 5'RACE, and the resulting TCR alpha and TCR beta cDNA libraries carried sample barcodes and UMIs. TCRdb reprocessed the 5' RACE reads with MiXCR, giving one entry per CDR3 protein. The sample records fewer than 350,000 distinct CDR3 sequences, 18% being singletons. Study outcomes and limitations: Certain responding clones were present in pre-infection memory, suggesting participation of cross-reactive memory. Clones that contracted clustered mainly in CM and EM if CD4+ and in EMRA if CD8+.

V lost 0 bases and J 3 bases, leaving 17 bases between the germline ends. The CDR3 length is 17 residues. Germline V gives CDR1 SGHRS, CDR2 YFSETQ. Sequencing was performed on PBMCs or a T cell subset sorted from them (not recorded which). This chain uses TRBV5-1 with TRBJ2-3; TRBD1 is a possible D gene (6 bases). This receptor was obtained from a man aged 18 to 30 who had mild COVID-19 (a few samples of this study predate the infection). Cell type and time point are not known. CDR3 region: CASSLVGRGHLTDTQYF. CDR3 coding DNA: TGCGCCAGCAGCTTGGTTGGCAGGGGACATTTAACAGATACGCAGTATTTT.